The present T cell receptor beta chain was sequenced within a study of CD8+ T cells in alopecia areata. Extracted RNA was reverse transcribed into cDNA, the sequencing template. Only in-frame clones appear in the TCRdb table, and some are missing; sequencing was by immunoSEQ multiplex PCR. The repertoire shows about 110,000 clones, none seen only once; the top ten take around 20%. The CDR3 length is 14 residues. Germline CDR1 GKSSPN, CDR2 SITVG. Worth noting for this clone: Mouse gene names and germline throughout. The CDR3 is cut off 4 residues early in the read; its end comes from the germline J gene.

This chain uses TRBV31 with TRBJ2-1; 9 nucleotides align to TRBD1. Material: lesional skin. This TCR came from a C3H/HeJ mouse with alopecia areata. MHC haplotype here: H2-k. Incomplete CDR3 DNA: TGTGCCTGGAGTCTGGTGACAGGGGGAGCT. Amino acid sequence: CAWSLVTGGA. The full CDR3 protein is CAWSLVTGGAEQFF.